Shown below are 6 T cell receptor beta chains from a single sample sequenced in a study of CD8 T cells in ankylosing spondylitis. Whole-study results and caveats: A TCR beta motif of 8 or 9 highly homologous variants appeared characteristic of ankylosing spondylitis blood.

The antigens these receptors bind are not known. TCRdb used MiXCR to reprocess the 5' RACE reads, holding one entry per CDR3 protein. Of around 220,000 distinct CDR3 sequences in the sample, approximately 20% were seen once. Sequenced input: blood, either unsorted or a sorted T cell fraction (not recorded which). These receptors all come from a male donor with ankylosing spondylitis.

CDR3 DNA sequence: TGCAGTGCTAACGACATGCAGGGGGAAGAAGCTTTCTTT. This translates into CSANDMQGEEAFF. The chain has TRBV20-1 and TRBJ1-1, with TRBD1 matching 7 bases. V shed 4 bases, J shed 8 bases, and the junction held 10 bases outside the gene matches. CDR3 length equals 13 residues. Germline V gives CDR1 DFQATT, CDR2 SNEGSKA (reference sequence).

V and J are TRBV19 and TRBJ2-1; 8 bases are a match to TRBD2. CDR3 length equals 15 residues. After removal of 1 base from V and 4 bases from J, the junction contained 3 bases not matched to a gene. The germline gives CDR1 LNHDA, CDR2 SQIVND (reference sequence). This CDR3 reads CASSIATSGYNEQFF. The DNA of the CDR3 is TGTGCCAGTAGTATAGCTACTAGCGGTTACAATGAGCAGTTCTTC.

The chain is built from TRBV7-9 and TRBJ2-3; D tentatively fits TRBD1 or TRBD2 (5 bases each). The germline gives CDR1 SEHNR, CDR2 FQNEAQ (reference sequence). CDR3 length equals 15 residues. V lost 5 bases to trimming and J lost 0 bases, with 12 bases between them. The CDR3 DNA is TGTGCCAGCAGCCCCCGGGACGTGAGCACAGATACGCAGTATTTT. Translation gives CASSPRDVSTDTQYF.

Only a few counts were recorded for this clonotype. The CDR3 DNA sequence: TGCAGTGCTAGAGATAAGGGCCCCGACAGGGTATTATCCTATAATTCACCCCTCCACTTT. It yields the protein CSARDKGPDRVLSYNSPLHF. The chain has TRBV20-1 and TRBJ1-6, with TRBD1 matching over 7 bases. From germline, CDR1 is DFQATT and CDR2 SNEGSKA (reference sequence). J lost 1 base, V lost 0 bases, and 15 bases had no gene match. The CDR3 has 20 residues.

CDR3 DNA: TGTGCCAGCAGCCCGAAGGTAGCGGGAGGGTCCTACAATGAGCAGTTCTTC. Its protein product is CASSPKVAGGSYNEQFF. The chain links TRBV7-6 to TRBJ2-1, with 11 bases matching TRBD2. This CDR3 has 17 residues. CDR1 is SGHVS and CDR2 is FNYEAQ in the germline V gene. V trimming: 5 bases; J trimming: 1 base; junction bases outside the gene matches: 7.

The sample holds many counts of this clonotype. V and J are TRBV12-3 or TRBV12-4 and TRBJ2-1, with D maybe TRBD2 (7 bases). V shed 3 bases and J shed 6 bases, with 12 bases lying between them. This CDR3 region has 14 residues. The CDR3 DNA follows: TGTGCCAGCAGTTTTGCGGGGGCTTCCAATGAGCAGTTCTTC. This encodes CASSFAGASNEQFF.